The 22 T cell receptor beta chains below were found in one sample sequenced in a study of CD8+CD57+ T cells in acquired aplastic anemia. According to the study, genomic DNA was the template for TCR beta VDJ and CDR3 profiling. MiXCR, run by TCRdb on the reads, gives a single entry per CDR3 protein. The sample lists 250,000 to 350,000 distinct CDR3 sequences; approximately 56% were seen once. Sequenced: sorted CD4+, CD8+, or CD8+CD57+ T cells (not recorded which) from PBMCs. These receptors originate from a human donor with severe aplastic anemia or a healthy control (not recorded which).

There are a few counts of this clonotype. This sequence joins TRBV24-1 and TRBJ2-3; D is ambiguous. The CDR3 is 12 residues long. The germline V gene has CDR1 KGHDR and CDR2 SFDVKD. V was cut by 5 bases and J by 0 bases, with 2 bases left in between. In nucleotides, the CDR3 is TGTGCCACCAGTGGAAGCACAGATACGCAGTATTTT. This sequence encodes CATSGSTDTQYF.

This clonotype was detected a few times. The gene calls are TRBV9 and TRBJ1-2; 9 bases align to TRBD1. CDR1 and CDR2 from the germline V gene are SGDLS and YYNGEE. Trimming cost V 3 bases and J 5 bases; bases outside gene matches: 2. The CDR3 contains 13 residues. The CDR3 protein is CASSEGTGYGYTF. In DNA form, the CDR3 reads TGTGCCAGCAGCGAGGGGACAGGGTATGGCTACACCTTC.

The chain joins TRBV24-1 to TRBJ2-3; D is perhaps TRBD1 (5 bases). The CDR3 has 15 amino acids. Per the germline V gene, CDR1 is KGHDR and CDR2 is SFDVKD. The ends were cut back, 4 bases at V and 1 base at J, with 11 bases in the middle. CDR3 DNA sequence: TGTGCCACCAGTGACTGGGAAGGGGGCACAGATACGCAGTATTTT. Translating it yields CATSDWEGGTDTQYF.

For this clonotype: The germline gene is not matched at one end of the junction; a read error may be the cause. The V call is TRBV4-2, the J call TRBJ1-2, with D possibly TRBD1 on 5 matching bases. CDR3 length equals 15 residues. Germline values: CDR1 LGHNA, CDR2 YNFKEQ. As DNA, the CDR3 is TGTGCCAGCAGCCCGCGGGACCGACCTAACTGTGGCTACACCTTC. Its protein is CASSPRDRPNCGYTF.

In nucleotides, the CDR3 is TGCAGCGTTGGTAAAGGGACAGGGACCACAGATACGCAGTATTTT. It encodes CSVGKGTGTTDTQYF. The chain is built from TRBV29-1 and TRBJ2-3; 9 bases map to TRBD1. The CDR3 runs 15 residues. V was clipped by 4 bases and J by 2 bases; unmatched bases: 7. The germline gives CDR1 SQVTM, CDR2 ANQGSEA.

This clonotype has at least ten counts. The genes are TRBV11-2 and TRBJ2-5; D ambiguous. The CDR3 loop spans 12 amino acids. Per germline, CDR1 SGHAT and CDR2 FQNNGV. The V end lost 3 bases, the J end lost 5 bases, and 7 bases lay between the germline ends. The CDR3 protein is CASSFLGETQYF. The CDR3 DNA reads TGTGCCAGCAGCTTCTTAGGGGAGACCCAGTACTTC.

The rearrangement uses TRBV7-3 and TRBJ2-5; no clear D gene. CDR1 SGHTA and CDR2 FQGTGA come from the germline V gene. This CDR3 is built from 13 residues. The germline V and J ends were trimmed by 3 bases and 5 bases, with 10 bases remaining between them. CDR3 amino acids: CASSLGPAETQYF. The CDR3, as DNA: TGTGCCAGCAGCTTGGGCCCCGCGGAGACCCAGTACTTC.

This chain uses TRBV20-1 with TRBJ2-7; D is possibly TRBD1 or TRBD2 (6 bases each). Germline loops: CDR1 DFQATT, CDR2 SNEGSKA (reference sequence). Trimming removed 6 bases from V and 7 bases from J, with 19 bases in between. CDR3 length equals 13 residues. CDR3 nucleotides: TGCAGTGCCCGACCCCCAGGGGCGGGGGAGCAGTACTTC. It codes for CSARPPGAGEQYF.

In nucleotides, the CDR3 is TGTGCCACCGCTCCGGACCAAGAGGATGAGCAGTTCTTC. Amino acids: CATAPDQEDEQFF. The V gene is TRBV6-5, the J gene TRBJ2-1; D unresolved. Germline V CDR1 and CDR2: MNHEY, SVGAGI. The CDR3 loop spans 13 amino acids. The V end was cut by 10 bases, the J end by 8 bases, with 18 bases between.

This clonotype has just a few counts. This sequence joins TRBV18 and TRBJ2-6; D is possibly TRBD2 (5 bases). CDR1 is KGHSH, CDR2 LQKENI, per germline. V lost 0 bases to trimming and J lost 4 bases, with 16 bases between them. The CDR3 spans 18 residues. In DNA, the CDR3 is TGTGCCAGCTCACCACCGAGGAGTGTTCAGCGGGGGGCCAACGTCCTGACTTTC. Residues: CASSPPRSVQRGANVLTF.

The genes are TRBV7-8 and TRBJ2-7; the D gene is possibly TRBD1 (5 bases). Per germline, CDR1 SGHVS and CDR2 FQNEAQ. V lost 2 bases and J lost 6, with 11 bases in between. CDR3 size: 13 residues. The CDR3, as DNA: TGTGCCAGCAGCTTATTCGTAGGGGCCGAGCAGTACTTC. As protein: CASSLFVGAEQYF.

This rearrangement joins TRBV9 to TRBJ2-2; possible D gene TRBD1, 6 bases. Germline V gene sequence: CDR1 SGDLS, CDR2 YYNGEE. V was trimmed by 0 bases and J by 2 bases, leaving 11 bases between them. This CDR3 region has 16 residues. CDR3 residues: CASSVVGTPNTGELFF. Written as DNA, the CDR3 is TGTGCCAGCAGCGTAGTTGGGACACCTAACACCGGGGAGCTGTTTTTT.

The count of this clonotype is one. The rearrangement uses TRBV4-2 and TRBJ1-3; D gene ambiguous. V lost 3 bases and J 7 bases, leaving 7 bases between the germline ends. The germline V gene encodes CDR1 LGHNA and CDR2 YNFKEQ. The CDR3 sequence is 12 residues long. CDR3 sequence reads: CASSQKVNTIYF. In DNA, the CDR3 is TGTGCCAGCAGCCAGAAGGTGAACACCATATATTTT.

There are a few counts of this clonotype. The V gene is TRBV29-1, the J gene TRBJ2-7; D might be TRBD2 (5 bases). This CDR3 has 13 amino acids. The V gene's germline CDR1 is SQVTM and CDR2 ANQGSEA. The V and J ends lost 3 bases and 0 bases respectively, with 9 bases between them. For the CDR3, the DNA is TGCAGCGTTGAGAGGGCCGACTCCTACGAGCAGTACTTC. Amino acid sequence: CSVERADSYEQYF.

This clonotype was observed a handful of times. The V gene is TRBV7-9, the J gene TRBJ2-7; 7 nucleotides match TRBD1. The CDR3 extends over 14 amino acids. CDR1 and CDR2 (germline): SEHNR, FQNEAQ (reference sequence). V shed 9 bases, J shed 2 bases, and the junction held 10 bases outside the gene matches. The CDR3 bases are TGTGCCAGTAGCCCGGGACAGTCGGCCTACGAGCAGTACTTC. It codes for CASSPGQSAYEQYF.

J is TRBJ2-5 and V is TRBV6-2 or TRBV6-3; 8 nucleotides match TRBD1. Germline assignment: CDR1 MNHEY and CDR2 SVGEGT. With V trimmed by 4 bases and J by 4 bases, 8 bases remained unmatched. The CDR3 has 15 residues. The DNA of the CDR3 is TGTGCCAGCAGTTTGGACAGGGTGGTAGGAGAGACCCAGTACTTC. This sequence encodes CASSLDRVVGETQYF.

This rearrangement joins TRBV29-1 to TRBJ1-2; 7 positions agree with TRBD1. Unmatched junction bases numbered 12, after V lost 4 bases and J lost 7 bases. The germline V gene has CDR1 SQVTM and CDR2 ANQGSEA. The length of the CDR3 is 14 residues. Here the CDR3 DNA reads TGCAGCGTTGGAGATATCGGACAGGTGGCTGGCTACACCTTC. The encoded protein is CSVGDIGQVAGYTF.

The sample holds many counts of this clonotype. The chain recombines TRBV7-3 with TRBJ1-1; D is unclear. Trimming cost V 2 bases and J 4 bases, with 8 bases left between them. Germline V lookup: CDR1 SGHTA, CDR2 FQGTGA. CDR3 size: 13 residues. The CDR3 region has the DNA TGTGCCAGCAGCTTAGATGGCCCCACTGAAGCTTTCTTT. Protein product: CASSLDGPTEAFF.

This clonotype was detected a few times. This clone may be a read error of a much larger clone one base away. The chain links TRBV12-3 or TRBV12-4 to TRBJ1-1; 7 bases are shared with TRBD1. The CDR3 is made up of 17 amino acids. As DNA, the CDR3 is TGTGCCAGCAGTCCTCGGACAGGCTCAGCCCTTAGCACTGAAGCTTCCTTT. Translation: CASSPRTGSALSTEASF.

The J gene is TRBJ1-2, the V gene TRBV9; TRBD1 agrees at 10 bases. Germline V gene lookup returns CDR1 SGDLS and CDR2 YYNGEE. The CDR3 loop spans 13 amino acids. Trimming at V came to 6 bases and at J to 6 bases, leaving 5 bases not matched to a gene. The CDR3 spells CASTLGQGDGYTF. The CDR3 coding sequence is TGTGCCAGCACCCTAGGACAGGGGGATGGCTACACCTTC.

The rearrangement uses TRBV7-8 and TRBJ1-5; D gene ambiguous. Trimming shortened V by 1 base and J by 3 bases, and 7 bases separated the two germline ends. The CDR3 consists of 14 residues. Germline CDR1 is SGHVS and CDR2 is FQNEAQ. The CDR3 DNA reads TGTGCCAGCAGCTTAGGGAAACTCAATCAGCCCCAGCATTTT. Amino acids: CASSLGKLNQPQHF. Supplemented by reference TRBV7-8 and TRBJ1-5, the full variable domain reads GAGVSQSPRYKVAKRGQDVALRCDPISGHVSLFWYQQALGQGPEFLTYFQNEAQLDKSGLPSDRFFAERPEGSVSTLKIQRTQQEDSAVYLCASSLGKLNQPQHFGDGTRLSIL.

The rearrangement uses TRBV7-6 and TRBJ1-4, with D perhaps matching TRBD1 (6 bases). The germline V gene has CDR1 SGHVS and CDR2 FNYEAQ. The CDR3 is made up of 14 amino acids. Trimming took 5 bases from V and 5 from J, leaving 12 bases between them. The CDR3: CASSPGTPNEKLFF. The DNA for the CDR3 is TGTGCCAGCAGCCCCGGGACACCGAATGAAAAACTGTTTTTT.